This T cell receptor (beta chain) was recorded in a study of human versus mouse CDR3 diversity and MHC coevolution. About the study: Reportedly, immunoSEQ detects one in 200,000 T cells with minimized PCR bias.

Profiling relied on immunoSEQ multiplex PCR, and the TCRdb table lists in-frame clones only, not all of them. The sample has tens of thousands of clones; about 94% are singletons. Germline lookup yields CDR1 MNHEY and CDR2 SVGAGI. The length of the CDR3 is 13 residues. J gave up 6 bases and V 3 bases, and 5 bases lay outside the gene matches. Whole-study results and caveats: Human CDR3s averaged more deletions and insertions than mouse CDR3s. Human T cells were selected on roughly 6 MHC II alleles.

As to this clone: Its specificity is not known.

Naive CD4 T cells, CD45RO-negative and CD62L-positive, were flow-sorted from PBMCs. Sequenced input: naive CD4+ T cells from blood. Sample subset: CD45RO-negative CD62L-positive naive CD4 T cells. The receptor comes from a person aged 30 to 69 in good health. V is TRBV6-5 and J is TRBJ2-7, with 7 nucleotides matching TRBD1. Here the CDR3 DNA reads TGTGCCAGCAGTTATAAGGGGGCAGGCGAGCAGTACTTC. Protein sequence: CASSYKGAGEQYF.